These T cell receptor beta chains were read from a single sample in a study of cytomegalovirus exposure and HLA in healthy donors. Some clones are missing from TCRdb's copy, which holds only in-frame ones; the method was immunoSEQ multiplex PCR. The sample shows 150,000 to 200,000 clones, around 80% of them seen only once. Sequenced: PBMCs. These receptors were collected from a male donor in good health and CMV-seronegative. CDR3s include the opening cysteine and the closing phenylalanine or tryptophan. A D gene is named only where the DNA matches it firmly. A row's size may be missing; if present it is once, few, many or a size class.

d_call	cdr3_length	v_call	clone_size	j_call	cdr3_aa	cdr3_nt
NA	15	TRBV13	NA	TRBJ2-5	CASSERLGLGETQYF	TGTGCCAGCAGCGAAAGACTGGGTCTCGGCGAGACCCAGTACTTC
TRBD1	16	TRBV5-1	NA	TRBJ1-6	CASSLVPGGLESPLHF	TGCGCCAGCAGCTTGGTGCCAGGGGGCTTGGAATCACCCCTCCACTTT
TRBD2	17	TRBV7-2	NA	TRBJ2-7	CASSQHSSGGAAYEQYF	TGTGCCAGCAGCCAACACTCTAGCGGGGGGGCCGCATACGAGCAGTACTTC
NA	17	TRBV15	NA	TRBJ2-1	CATSRKGGGGPYNEQFF	TGTGCCACCAGCAGGAAGGGGGGGGGAGGGCCTTACAATGAGCAGTTCTTC
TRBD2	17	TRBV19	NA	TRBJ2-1	CASSSPGLAGESNEQFF	TGTGCCAGTAGTTCCCCGGGACTAGCGGGGGAGTCCAATGAGCAGTTCTTC
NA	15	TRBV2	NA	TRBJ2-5	CASTQGGGIWETQYF	TGTGCCAGCACCCAAGGGGGAGGGATCTGGGAGACCCAGTACTTC
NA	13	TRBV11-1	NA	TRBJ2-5	CASSWEYQETQYF	TGTGCCAGCAGCTGGGAGTACCAAGAGACCCAGTACTTC
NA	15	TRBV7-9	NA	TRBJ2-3	CASNLGGGPTDTQYF	TGTGCCAGCAACCTAGGGGGAGGGCCGACAGATACGCAGTATTTT
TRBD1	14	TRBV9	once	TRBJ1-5	CASSSDRDNQPQHF	TGTGCCAGCAGCTCTGACAGGGATAATCAGCCCCAGCATTTT
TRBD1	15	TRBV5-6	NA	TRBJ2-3	CASSSHGQGTDTQYF	TGTGCCAGCAGCTCCCATGGACAGGGAACAGATACGCAGTATTTT
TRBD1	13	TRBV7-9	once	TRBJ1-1	CASSRQGSTEAFF	TGTGCCAGCAGCAGACAGGGTTCCACTGAAGCTTTCTTT
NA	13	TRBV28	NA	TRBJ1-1	CASSFGRGTEAFF	TGTGCCAGCAGTTTTGGCAGGGGTACTGAAGCTTTCTTT
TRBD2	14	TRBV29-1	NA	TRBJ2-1	CSVGGASGSYEQFF	TGCAGCGTTGGGGGGGCTAGCGGGAGCTATGAGCAGTTCTTC
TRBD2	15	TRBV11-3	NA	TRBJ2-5	CASSQGLAIQETQYF	TGTGCCAGCAGCCAGGGACTAGCGATACAAGAGACCCAGTACTTC
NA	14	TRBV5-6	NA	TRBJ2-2	CASSQTGDTGELFF	TGTGCCAGCAGCCAAACAGGAGACACCGGGGAGCTGTTTTTT
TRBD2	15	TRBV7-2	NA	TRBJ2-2	CASSIGSGRAGELFF	TGTGCCAGCAGCATAGGTAGCGGGAGGGCCGGGGAGCTGTTTTTT
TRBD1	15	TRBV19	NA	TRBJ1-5	CASQTRQGWNQPQHF	TGTGCCAGCCAAACTAGACAGGGGTGGAATCAGCCCCAGCATTTT
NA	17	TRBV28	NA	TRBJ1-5	CASSTSGGSYSNQPQHF	TGTGCCAGCAGTACATCAGGAGGCTCGTATAGCAATCAGCCCCAGCATTTT
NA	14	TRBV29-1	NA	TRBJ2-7	CSVEGSGVSYEQYF	TGCAGCGTTGAAGGGTCAGGGGTCTCCTACGAGCAGTACTTC
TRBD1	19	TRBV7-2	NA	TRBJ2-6	CASSLRRDRVIGGANVLTF	TGTGCCAGCAGCCTCAGACGGGACAGGGTCATAGGTGGGGCCAACGTCCTGACTTTC
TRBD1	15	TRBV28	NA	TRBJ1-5	CASSLTGFTDQPQHF	TGTGCCAGCAGTTTGACAGGGTTCACCGATCAGCCCCAGCATTTT
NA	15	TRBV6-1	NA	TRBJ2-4	CASSEGQVAKNIQYF	TGTGCCAGCAGTGAGGGTCAGGTAGCCAAAAACATTCAGTACTTC